This T cell receptor (beta chain) emerged from a study of cytomegalovirus exposure and HLA in healthy donors (dated by TCRdb to between 2016 and 2019). Study-level background: According to an earlier analysis of a few hundred of the donors, about 180 million T cells yielded 117 million unique TCR beta sequences and 276 Gb of sequence data. A handful of DR-DQ haplotypes were handled as single units for association and clustering because linkage in the cohort was strong. In a later analysis, previously published TCR beta repertoires from 670 or so donors were re-analyzed and high-resolution HLA genotyping was added so that TCR occurrence patterns could be studied. In the later analysis, no new phenotypic data were used to find candidate immune exposures; instead, reliance was placed on TCR beta sequences and their occurrence across donors. In a later genetic analysis, genome-wide SNP genotypes for about three fifths of the 666 donors were used, and that subset was treated as a discovery cohort. All discovery cohort repertoires had been generated using a single sequencing platform. An early release covering approximately 600 HLA-typed donors comprised approximately 300 gigabases of sequencing data and around 86 million unique TCR sequences. In addition to the first cohort of 666 subjects, a separate validation cohort of around 110 different subjects was used. Alongside the repertoire data, information on donor age, sex, ethnicity and CMV serostatus was compiled. An earlier analysis of approximately 630 of the donors applied high-throughput TCR beta sequencing to assess whether each TCR beta V gene segment acted as functional or pseudogenic. Among roughly 370 genotyped donors of the cohort, an average of approximately 240,000 unique TCR beta nucleotide sequences were sequenced per donor, roughly a sixth of them non-productive. The study profiled the T cell repertoires of 500 to 800 subjects by immunosequencing and related them to cytomegalovirus serostatus. The study was designed to test whether signatures of past pathogen exposure could be identified by cataloging public T cell receptors. Both class I and class II loci were covered by HLA typing, at four-digit resolution. Among the 398 genotyped donors, around 81% belonged to the genetic ancestry cluster associated with self-reported Caucasian donors. High-throughput TCR immunosequencing, statistical association of individual TCRs with disease status, and machine learning were combined to predict cytomegalovirus infection status. Typing coverage varied by locus: about 620-630 donors for A, B, C, DRB1 and DQB1; about 520 for DQA1; about 570 for DPA1; 400 to 480 for DPB1. General study outcomes and caveats: Broadly in line with IMGT annotations, most TCR beta V segments showed up in productive rearrangements about 87% or about 30% of the time in an earlier analysis of about 500 of the donors. Correlated functional status among segregating V segments might reflect linkage disequilibrium, but an unknown experimental factor could not be ruled out. Most CMV-associated TCR beta chains appeared to be HLA-restricted in a later analysis, and the HLA associations seemed to be driven largely by CMV exposure. Because some donors lacked HLA typing at each locus, the association tests relied only on the typed subset. A later analysis found that TCR association rates varied across HLA loci, with DRB1 alleles showing the most associated TCRs and HLA-C alleles the fewest. The classifier was reported to diagnose cytomegalovirus status with high specificity and sensitivity in both the original and validation cohorts. Most TCR sequences were seen in very few donors, while some public TCRs were found in many individuals. Over 15 rarely observed V segments, including chromosome 9 orphons, were excluded from the earlier analysis of approximately 500 of the donors because counts were too low. A later genetic analysis reported fewer N-insertions in productive TCRs among donors in an Asian-associated ancestry cluster than the roughly 700-donor mean. CMV serostatus was the only immune exposure information available for the cohort. Only TCR beta chains were sequenced in this cohort, and the absence of alpha or paired-chain data limited detectable features. In the study, some 160 TCR beta chains were listed as associated with cytomegalovirus. At a false discovery rate of 0.05, a later analysis linked fewer than 20,000 TCR beta sequences to specific HLA alleles. Compared with equally common non-associated chains, HLA-associated TCR beta chains in a later analysis were more clonally expanded and had lower generation probabilities. A cluster of highly shared sequence variants was judged likely to be a technical artifact of the sequencing pipeline. In vitro tests confirmed that three of the cytomegalovirus-associated TCR beta chains recognize cytomegalovirus antigens. A further reported finding was that TCR beta sequences accurately predicted the HLA-A and HLA-B alleles for most subjects in the first cohort. Assigning TCR associations to individual alleles was difficult when HLA alleles, especially DR and DQ, strongly co-occurred. It was suggested by the authors that the approach could potentially be generalized to other disease states and immunological phenotypes. A later analysis reported that several top co-occurrence clusters appeared linked to parvovirus B19, influenza, CMV and Epstein-Barr virus. An association between a missense DCLRE1C variant and V-gene and J-gene trimming of TCR beta chains was found in a later genetic analysis and replicated in an independent cohort. Some IMGT-functional V segments, including TRBV6-2 and TRBV6-3, could not be told apart with the 87-base-pair reads, so those segments were excluded. Sequencing depth was assumed to be roughly uniform across donors in the presence/absence analyses, though that assumption may not hold.

The CDR3 holds 16 amino acids from the cysteine to the phenylalanine. CDR3 DNA only is kept here, 48 bases in frame from base 1. CDR1 and CDR2 are read off the germline V gene as SQVTM and ANQGSEA. V sheds 2 bases and J sheds 1 base, leaving 14 bases between their ends. Libraries were built with the immunoSEQ multiplex PCR assay. For the multiplex PCR, a mixture combining 60 forward primers for TCR Vbeta segments and 13 reverse primers for TCR Jbeta segments was used. A multiplex PCR assay on genomic DNA amplified the CDR3 region of rearranged TCR beta genes. On the Illumina HiSeq System, the amplified TCR beta libraries were sequenced as 87-base-pair reads. As for the authors' bioinformatics: A later analysis counted about 82 million unique TCR beta chains across the 650 to 800 repertoires, and 9.5 million to 11 million of these chains were shared by at least two donors. Raw reads were error-corrected and collapsed into unique sequences with a nearest-neighbor algorithm that merged closely related sequences to remove PCR and sequencing errors. CDR3 sequences were aligned to IMGT reference sequences to assign V, D and J gene segments. For a sequence to be retained, at least a six-nucleotide match to both a V gene segment and a J gene segment was required. A rearrangement was called productive if the CDR3 had no stop codons and remained in frame with V and J, and every other rearrangement was called non-productive. CDR3 was defined by IMGT convention, running from the second conserved V-encoded cysteine to the conserved J-encoded phenylalanine. Sequences without an unambiguous match to a single V gene segment were excluded from the earlier analysis of 587 of the donors. In an earlier analysis of 587 of the donors, a V segment was called functional when productive rearrangements were above 56.7%, and segregating when the standard deviation between donors exceeded 5%. A statistical classification framework was built for diagnosing cytomegalovirus status from the catalog of TCR beta chain sequences. V and J gene assignment, in a later analysis, came from comparing TCR nucleotide sequences with IMGT/GENE-DB human TR gene sequences. In a later analysis, CDR3 sequences and most-parsimonious VDJ recombination scenarios were assigned using the TCRdist pipeline. In a later analysis, each TCR beta chain was defined by its CDR3 amino acid sequence together with its V-gene family, and reads lacking a unique V-gene family were excluded. In a later analysis, 500 to 700 highly shared, low-generation-probability nucleotide sequences were removed to address suspected cross-contamination and a sequencing artifact. A later analysis calculated a clonal expansion index for each public chain from normalized within-repertoire ranks of inferred template counts. A later analysis computed generation probabilities with a VDJ recombination model fitted to out-of-frame rearrangements, and checked the results against IGoR. In a later analysis, hypergeometric tests were used to score TCR-TCR, TCR-HLA and TCR-CMV co-occurrence, with a repertoire-size bias correction applied to TCR pairs. To estimate false discovery rates, a later analysis permuted the HLA or CMV assignments 20 times. In a later analysis, co-occurring TCRs were grouped with DBSCAN, and TCRdist sequence similarity was added when clustering was performed within HLA-allele-positive subsets. For co-occurrence clustering, repertoires with fewer than 30,000 or more than 120,000 public chains were excluded, along with roughly five repertoires with anomalous nucleotide sharing. TCRdb limited this immuneACCESS table to in-frame rearrangements with V and J called. A share of clones is missing; checked studies link under half to unresolved V genes, and the rest is unexplained. The V and J calls and the clone size are those of that table, but D and trimming were determined from the DNA. Counted in this sample were under 200,000 clones; 80% of them appeared once. 5.7% of the sample rests with the top ten.

About this clone itself: There is no known antigen for this receptor. No much larger clonotype is one base removed from it; base qualities were not supplied.

The cohort consisted of hundreds of healthy bone marrow donors. At the time of sampling, every cohort member was nominally healthy, though immune exposures that went unrecorded were likely present. The donor tested CMV seronegative, placing the donor among the 350 or so seronegative members of the cohort. Each donor provided a peripheral blood sample, and peripheral blood mononuclear cells were used for TCR beta sequencing. The Qiagen DNeasy Blood Extraction Kit was used to extract genomic DNA from the blood cell samples. The rearranged chain carries TRBV29-1 and TRBJ1-4; there is no confident call for the D gene. The sequence came from a man in his forties in good health and CMV-seronegative. Sequencing was carried out using PBMCs. The CDR3 region has the sequence CSVEWEGLRTNEKLFF. The DNA sequence reads TGCAGCGTTGAATGGGAGGGCTTACGAACTAATGAAAAACTGTTTTTT.